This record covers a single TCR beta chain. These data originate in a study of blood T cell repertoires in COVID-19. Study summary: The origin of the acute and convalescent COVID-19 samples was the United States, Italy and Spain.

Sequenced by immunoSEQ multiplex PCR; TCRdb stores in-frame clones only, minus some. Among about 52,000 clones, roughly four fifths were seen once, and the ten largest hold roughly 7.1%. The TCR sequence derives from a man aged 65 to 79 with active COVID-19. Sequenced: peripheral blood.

The CDR3 DNA is TGTGCCAGCAGCTTATCCCGGGGTGCCCAAGAGACCCAGTACTTC. It specifies CASSLSRGAQETQYF. The chain recombines TRBV7-2 with TRBJ2-5; maybe TRBD2 (5 bases). Germline CDR1 reads SGHTA; CDR2 reads FQGNSA. The CDR3 runs to 15 residues. V was clipped by 2 bases and J by 1 base, with 11 bases between them. Supplemented by reference TRBV7-2 and TRBJ2-5, the full variable domain reads GAGVSQSPSNKVTEKGKDVELRCDPISGHTALYWYRQSLGQGLEFLIYFQGNSAPDKSGLPSDRFSAERTGGSVSTLTIQRTQQEDSAVYLCASSLSRGAQETQYFGPGTRLLVL.